The 27 T cell receptor beta chains listed next were all sequenced from one sample in a study of blood T cells in healthy people across ages. Together with a sample-barcoded 5' primer, a J-beta primer mix was included in a second PCR lasting roughly 6 to 12 cycles. One entry per CDR3 protein, called by TCRdb with MiXCR from the 5' RACE reads. Counted here are about 970,000 distinct CDR3 sequences, around 54% occurring once; the ten biggest clones make up about a fifth. The specimen was blood. The receptor source for this set is a woman in her sixties or seventies in good health.

Of note for this clonotype: The junction and the germline gene differ at one end; a read error may be behind it. The chain combines TRBV4-3 with TRBJ2-3, with 10 bases matching TRBD2. This CDR3 has 18 amino acids. Germline V CDR1 and CDR2: LGHNA, YSLEER. The DNA for the CDR3 is TGCGCCAGCAGCCAAGGGCTAGCGGGAGACCATCGCACAGATACGCAGTATTTC. Protein: CASSQGLAGDHRTDTQYF.

Comments on this clonotype: A clone one base away is much larger, so this may be a read error. CDR3 sequence: CSTSVLGNQPQHF. For the CDR3, the DNA is TGCAGTACTAGTGTTTTGGGGAATCAGCCCCAGCATTTT. This chain uses TRBV20-1 with TRBJ1-5; no firm D call. CDR3 length: 13 residues. Germline CDR1 and CDR2: DFQATT and SNEGSKA (reference sequence).

The chain uses TRBV20-1 and TRBJ2-5, with D possibly TRBD2 on 6 matching bases. In germline, CDR1 is DFQATT, CDR2 SNEGSKA (reference sequence). V was shortened by 4 bases and J by 6 bases, with 15 bases between the two germline ends. The CDR3 consists of 13 residues. DNA for the CDR3: TGCAGTGCTAATCGGAGGGGTGGTAAGACCCAGTACTTC. This translates into CSANRRGGKTQYF.

The chain employs TRBV11-2 and TRBJ2-4, with 10 nucleotides matching TRBD2. Germline CDR1 is SGHAT and CDR2 is FQNNGV. The CDR3 has 17 residues. The ends lost 2 bases at V and 3 bases at J; junction bases unmatched: 7. The CDR3 region has the DNA TGTGCCAGCAGCTTAACCGGACTAGCGGCATACAAAAACATTCAGTACTTC. Its translation is CASSLTGLAAYKNIQYF.

The chain recombines TRBV20-1 with TRBJ2-7; D possibly corresponds to TRBD2 (6 bases). In germline, CDR1 is DFQATT, CDR2 SNEGSKA (reference sequence). The V gene lost 2 bases and the J gene lost 4 bases, with 15 bases spanning the gap. The CDR3 is made up of 14 amino acids. The CDR3 coding sequence is TGCAGTGCTAGACCGGGGACTCAATGGTACGAGCAGTACTTC. It encodes CSARPGTQWYEQYF.

This clonotype was counted a few times. CDR3 residues: CASSLFKEDSPLHF. DNA of the CDR3: TGTGCCAGCAGTTTATTTAAGGAGGATTCACCCCTCCACTTT. The chain is built from TRBV12-3 or TRBV12-4 and TRBJ1-6, with unresolved D. Trimming removed 2 bases from V and 8 bases from J, with 10 bases in between. The CDR3 runs to 14 residues.

The chain links TRBV12-3 or TRBV12-4 to TRBJ2-7; 10 nucleotides line up with TRBD2. With the DNA end fitting TRBJ2-1 better, the J assignment may be wrong. CDR3 length: 15 residues. The CDR3 nucleotides read TGTGCCAGCAGTGCCGGGACTAGCGTTGGCAATGAGCAGTTCTTC. Its translation: CASSAGTSVGNEQFF.

J is TRBJ1-5 and V is TRBV20-1; 7 nucleotides line up with TRBD1. Germline V gene data show CDR1 as DFQATT and CDR2 as SNEGSKA (reference sequence). This CDR3 contains 15 residues. V shed 3 bases and J 6 bases; nucleotides not matched to a gene: 11. CDR3 sequence reads: CSARDRTKVGQPQHF. The CDR3 bases are TGCAGTGCTAGGGACAGGACGAAGGTGGGTCAGCCCCAGCATTTT.

This clonotype was detected a few times. V and J are TRBV29-1 and TRBJ1-1; D gene unclear. The V gene's germline CDR1 is SQVTM and CDR2 ANQGSEA. V shed 5 bases and J shed 4 bases, with 8 bases lying between them. The CDR3 consists of 11 residues. The CDR3 region is CSVSRGTEAFF. The CDR3 DNA follows: TGCAGCGTTTCAAGAGGCACTGAAGCTTTCTTT.

This clonotype was seen at least ten times. CDR3 in amino acids: CASSETSGSYEQYF. CDR3 sequence (DNA): TGTGCCAGCAGCGAAACTAGCGGGAGCTACGAGCAGTACTTC. The chain joins TRBV27 to TRBJ2-7, with TRBD2 matching 11 bases. V shed 6 bases, J shed 3 bases, and the junction held 4 bases outside the gene matches. This CDR3 is 14 amino acids long. In germline, CDR1 is MNHEY, CDR2 SMNVEV (reference sequence).

The chain couples TRBV3-1 to TRBJ2-5; no clear D. This CDR3 contains 15 residues. Looked up from germline, CDR1 is LGHDT and CDR2 is YNNKEL (reference sequence). Trimming stripped 4 bases from V and 1 base from J, with 13 bases between. CDR3 sequence (DNA): TGTGCCAGCAGCCGAGACCTCGGGTTCCAAGAGACCCAGTACTTC. Protein product: CASSRDLGFQETQYF.

This clonotype appeared many times. The V and J genes are TRBV18 and TRBJ2-7; unclear D gene. V lost 3 bases and J lost 4, with 13 bases in between. The V gene's germline CDR1 is KGHSH and CDR2 LQKENI. This CDR3 is 14 amino acids long. This chain's CDR3 is CASSPFGRRYEQYF. As DNA, the CDR3 is TGTGCCAGCTCACCTTTTGGCAGGAGATACGAGCAGTACTTC.

This clonotype was seen only a few times. The gene calls are TRBV6-5 and TRBJ2-7; D tentatively fits TRBD1 or TRBD2 (5 bases each). Germline V gene sequence: CDR1 MNHEY, CDR2 SVGAGI. This CDR3 contains 14 residues. Trimming cost V 2 bases and J 5 bases, with 13 bases left between them. This CDR3 is CASSYEGKLDEQYF. The CDR3 DNA reads TGTGCCAGCAGTTACGAGGGGAAACTCGACGAGCAGTACTTC.

The chain combines TRBV5-1 with TRBJ2-6, with TRBD1 matching over 10 bases. V trimming: 6 bases; J trimming: 1 base; junction bases outside the gene matches: 1. CDR1 is SGHRS and CDR2 is YFSETQ in the germline V gene. CDR3 length: 15 amino acids. The CDR3 reads CASKGQGSGANVLTF. CDR3 in DNA: TGCGCCAGCAAGGGACAGGGGTCTGGGGCCAACGTCCTGACTTTC.

The rearrangement uses TRBV5-6 and TRBJ2-1, with a possible D match to TRBD2 (6 bases). Germline CDR1 reads SGHDT; CDR2 reads YYEEEE. The CDR3 contains 13 residues. V lost 0 bases, J lost 10 bases, and 11 bases lay in between. The CDR3 DNA reads TGTGCCAGCAGCTTGGCCGTCGGAGGGGAGCAGTTCTTC. This encodes CASSLAVGGEQFF.

This clonotype was found a few times. V gene TRBV27 combines with J gene TRBJ2-6, with unresolved D. V was trimmed by 5 bases and J by 0 bases, leaving 14 bases between them. This CDR3 comprises 17 residues. The germline V gene encodes CDR1 MNHEY and CDR2 SMNVEV (reference sequence). The CDR3 DNA reads TGTGCCAGCAGTGCCGCCGCGTGGACCTCTGGGGCCAACGTCCTGACTTTC. This sequence encodes CASSAAAWTSGANVLTF.

V gene TRBV25-1 combines with J gene TRBJ1-4; perhaps TRBD1 as D (5 bases). The CDR3 has 13 amino acids. The germline V gene encodes CDR1 MGHDK and CDR2 SYGVNS. V lost 5 bases and J 10 bases, leaving 14 bases between the germline ends. CDR3 amino acids: CASSRDLGGKLFF. The CDR3 nucleotides read TGTGCCAGCAGTCGTGACCTCGGGGGAAAACTGTTTTTT.

The gene calls are TRBV7-8 and TRBJ2-5; TRBD1 matches at 8 bases. Germline V CDR1 and CDR2: SGHVS, FQNEAQ. V lost 0 bases to trimming and J lost 11 bases; unmatched junction nucleotides: 14. The CDR3 is made up of 16 amino acids. The CDR3 spells CASSLAGRGPAEEQYF. CDR3 coding DNA: TGTGCCAGCAGCTTAGCGGGCAGGGGGCCCGCAGAGGAGCAGTACTTC.

V gene TRBV11-2 combines with J gene TRBJ2-4; 7 bases are a match to TRBD1. Germline CDR1 and CDR2: SGHAT and FQNNGV. This CDR3 comprises 14 residues. V shed 6 bases and J 6 bases; nucleotides not matched to a gene: 8. CDR3 loop: CASSRQGGLNIQYF. CDR3 DNA: TGTGCCAGCAGTAGACAGGGCGGATTAAACATTCAGTACTTC. The full variable domain, with the rest looked up from reference TRBV11-2 and TRBJ2-4, is EAGVAQSPRYKIIEKRQSVAFWCNPISGHATLYWYQQILGQGPKLLIQFQNNGVVDDSQLPKDRFSAERLKGVDSTLKIQPAKLEDSAVYLCASSRQGGLNIQYFGAGTRLSVL.

In its sample, this clonotype was seen once. The V call is TRBV5-1, the J call TRBJ2-7; no clear D gene. V shed 3 bases and J shed 0 bases, with 7 bases lying between them. Germline V gene sequence: CDR1 SGHRS, CDR2 YFSETQ. The CDR3 is made up of 13 amino acids. CDR3 amino acids: CASSCRSSYEQYF. Written as DNA, the CDR3 is TGCGCCAGCAGCTGCCGGAGCTCCTACGAGCAGTACTTC.

The genes are TRBV7-8 and TRBJ2-5, with a possible D match to TRBD2 (5 bases). The CDR3 is made up of 17 amino acids. The V gene's germline CDR1 is SGHVS and CDR2 FQNEAQ. V was cut by 4 bases and J by 2 bases, with 20 bases left in between. CDR3 in amino acids: CASSSSSGSVGQETQYF. In nucleotides, the CDR3 is TGTGCCAGCAGCTCAAGCTCTGGTAGCGTGGGGCAAGAGACCCAGTACTTC.

The chain links TRBV4-2 to TRBJ2-1; D is unclear. Trimming pared 0 bases from V and 9 bases from J, leaving 12 bases between. The CDR3 covers 14 residues. The germline V gene encodes CDR1 LGHNA and CDR2 YNFKEQ. The CDR3 sequence: CASSQEKETAEQFF. The CDR3, as DNA: TGTGCCAGCAGCCAAGAGAAGGAAACGGCTGAGCAGTTCTTC.

This chain joins TRBV15 and TRBJ2-7, with 7 positions matching TRBD2. There are 15 residues in the CDR3. J was trimmed by 0 bases and V by 5 bases; bases with no gene match: 7. Germline CDR1 and CDR2: LNHNV and YYDKDF (reference sequence). Written as DNA, the CDR3 is TGTGCCACCAGCCTTCTAGCGGTGAGCTCCTACGAGCAGTACTTC. It yields the protein CATSLLAVSSYEQYF.

The chain combines TRBV28 with TRBJ2-3, with 8 bases lining up with TRBD2. The CDR3 loop spans 17 amino acids. Germline-derived CDR1 and CDR2 are MDHEN and SYDVKM. V shed 8 bases, J shed 6 bases, and the junction held 19 bases outside the gene matches. The CDR3 here is CASSLNLAGGTRDTQYF. The CDR3 nucleotides read TGTGCCAGCTCGCTAAACTTAGCGGGTGGGACTAGGGATACGCAGTATTTT.

Concerning this clonotype: This may arise from a read error, as a much more abundant clone is one base away. V usage is TRBV25-1 and J usage is TRBJ2-4; no clear D gene. Trimming removed 4 bases from V and 15 bases from J, with 19 bases in between. This CDR3 contains 13 residues. Germline values: CDR1 MGHDK, CDR2 SYGVNS. The DNA of the CDR3 is TGTGCCAGCAGTGCCCCACTATTCTACGAGCTGTACTTC. This encodes CASSAPLFYELYF.

The chain couples TRBV12-3 or TRBV12-4 to TRBJ2-4; 7 bases align to TRBD2. CDR3 length equals 14 residues. Trimming cost V 3 bases and J 3 bases; bases outside gene matches: 2. The CDR3 here is CASSLGGVKNIQYF. The CDR3 DNA sequence: TGTGCCAGCAGTTTGGGAGGGGTCAAAAACATTCAGTACTTC.

The chain joins TRBV21-1 to TRBJ2-7; no check of the table's D call, TRBD2, against the DNA was made. TRBV21-1 represents a pseudogene. The CDR3 contains 21 residues. CDR3 amino acids: CASSKHASTSGRNVLTYEQYF. CDR3 sequence (DNA): TGTGCCAGCAGCAAACATGCCTCGACTAGCGGGAGGAACGTCCTAACCTACGAGCAGTACTTC.